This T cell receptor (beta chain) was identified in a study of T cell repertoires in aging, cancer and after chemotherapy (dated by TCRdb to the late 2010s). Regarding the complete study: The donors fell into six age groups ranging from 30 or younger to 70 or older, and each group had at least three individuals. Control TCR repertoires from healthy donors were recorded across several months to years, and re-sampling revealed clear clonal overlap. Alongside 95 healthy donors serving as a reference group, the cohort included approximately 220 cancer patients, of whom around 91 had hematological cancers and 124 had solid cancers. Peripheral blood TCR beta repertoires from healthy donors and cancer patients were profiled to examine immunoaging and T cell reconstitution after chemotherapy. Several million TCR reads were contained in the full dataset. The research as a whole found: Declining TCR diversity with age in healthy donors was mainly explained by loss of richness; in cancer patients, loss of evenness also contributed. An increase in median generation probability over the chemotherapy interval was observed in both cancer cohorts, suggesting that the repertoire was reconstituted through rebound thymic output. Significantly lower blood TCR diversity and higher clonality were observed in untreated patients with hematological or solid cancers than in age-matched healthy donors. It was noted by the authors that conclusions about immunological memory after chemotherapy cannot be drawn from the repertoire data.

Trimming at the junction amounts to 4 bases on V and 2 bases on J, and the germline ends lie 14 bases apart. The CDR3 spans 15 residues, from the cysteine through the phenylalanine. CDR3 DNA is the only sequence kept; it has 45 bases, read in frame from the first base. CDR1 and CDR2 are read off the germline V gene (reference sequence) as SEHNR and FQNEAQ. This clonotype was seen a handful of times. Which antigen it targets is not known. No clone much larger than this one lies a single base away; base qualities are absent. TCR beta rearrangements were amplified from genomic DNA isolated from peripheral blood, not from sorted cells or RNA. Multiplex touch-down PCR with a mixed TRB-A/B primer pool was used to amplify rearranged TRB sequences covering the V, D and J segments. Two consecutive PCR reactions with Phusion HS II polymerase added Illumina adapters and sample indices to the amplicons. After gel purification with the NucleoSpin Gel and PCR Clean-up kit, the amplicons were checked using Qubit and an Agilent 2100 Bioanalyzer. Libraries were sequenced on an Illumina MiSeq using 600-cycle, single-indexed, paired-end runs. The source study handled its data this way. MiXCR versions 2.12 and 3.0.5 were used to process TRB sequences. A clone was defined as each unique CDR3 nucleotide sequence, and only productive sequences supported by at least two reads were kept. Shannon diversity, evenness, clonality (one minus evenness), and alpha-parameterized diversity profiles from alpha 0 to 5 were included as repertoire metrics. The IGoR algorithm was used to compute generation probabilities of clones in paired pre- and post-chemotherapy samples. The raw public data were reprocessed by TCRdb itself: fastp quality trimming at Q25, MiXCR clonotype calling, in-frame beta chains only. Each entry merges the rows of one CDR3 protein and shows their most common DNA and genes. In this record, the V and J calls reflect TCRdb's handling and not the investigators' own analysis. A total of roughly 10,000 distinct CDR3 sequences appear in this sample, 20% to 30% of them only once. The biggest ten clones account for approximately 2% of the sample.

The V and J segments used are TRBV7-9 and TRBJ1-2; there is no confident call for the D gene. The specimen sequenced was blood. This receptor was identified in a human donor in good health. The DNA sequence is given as TGTGCCAGCAGCTCAAGTATTGGGGTCAACTATGGCTACACCTTC. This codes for CASSSSIGVNYGYTF.